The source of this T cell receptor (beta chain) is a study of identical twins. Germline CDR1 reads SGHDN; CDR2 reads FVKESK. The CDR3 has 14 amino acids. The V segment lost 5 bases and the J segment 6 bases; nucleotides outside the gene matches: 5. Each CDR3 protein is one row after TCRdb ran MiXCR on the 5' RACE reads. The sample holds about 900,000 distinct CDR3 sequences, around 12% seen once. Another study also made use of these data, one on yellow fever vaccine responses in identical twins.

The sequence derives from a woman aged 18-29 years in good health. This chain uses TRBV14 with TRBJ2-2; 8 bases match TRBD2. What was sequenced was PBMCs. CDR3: CASSWTSPPGELFF. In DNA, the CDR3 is TGTGCCAGCAGCTGGACTAGCCCCCCCGGGGAGCTGTTTTTT.